There are many counts of the clone carrying this T cell receptor (beta chain). Antigen unknown. Germline V gene data show CDR1 as SGHTA and CDR2 as FQGNSA. The CDR3 is 13 residues long. Trimming left V 3 bases short and J 5 bases short, with 9 bases between. Sample-barcoded 5' priming and a J-beta primer mix drove a second PCR of 7 to 11 cycles. Each cDNA molecule was tagged by a template-switch adaptor that had 12 random nucleotides. TCRdb re-called the 5' RACE reads with MiXCR, one entry per CDR3 protein. Of approximately 670,000 distinct CDR3 sequences listed, roughly 43% are singletons. The data are from a study of blood T cells in healthy people across ages. Study-level points and caveats: Long-lived donors exceeded aged donors in naive CD4+ cells and diversity. No conclusive comparison of naive versus antigen-experienced cells was possible with unsorted PBMCs.

V is TRBV7-2 and J is TRBJ2-3, with TRBD1 as a possible D gene (6 bases). The sequenced sample consisted of blood. This clonotype was sampled from a man older than 75 in good health. The CDR3 coding sequence is TGTGCCAGCAGCTTCACACAGGGAGATACGCAGTATTTT. This sequence encodes CASSFTQGDTQYF.